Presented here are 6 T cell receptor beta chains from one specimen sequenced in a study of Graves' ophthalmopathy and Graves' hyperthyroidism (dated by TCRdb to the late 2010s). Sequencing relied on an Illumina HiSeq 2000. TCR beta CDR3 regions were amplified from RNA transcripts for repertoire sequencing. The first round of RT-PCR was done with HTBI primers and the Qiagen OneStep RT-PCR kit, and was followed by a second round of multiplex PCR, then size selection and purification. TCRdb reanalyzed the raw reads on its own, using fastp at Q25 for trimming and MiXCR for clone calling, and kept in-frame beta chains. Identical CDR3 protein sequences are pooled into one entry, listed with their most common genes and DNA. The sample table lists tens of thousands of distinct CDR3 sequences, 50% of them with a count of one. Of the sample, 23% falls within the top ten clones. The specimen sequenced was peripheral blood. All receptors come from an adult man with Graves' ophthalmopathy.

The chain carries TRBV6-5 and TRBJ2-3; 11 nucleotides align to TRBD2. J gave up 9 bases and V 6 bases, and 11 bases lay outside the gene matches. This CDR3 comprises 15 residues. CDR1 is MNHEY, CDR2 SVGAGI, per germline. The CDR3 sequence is CASSPQVAGGSTQYF. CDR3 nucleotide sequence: TGTGCCAGCAGCCCCCAGGTAGCGGGAGGGTCCACGCAGTATTTT.

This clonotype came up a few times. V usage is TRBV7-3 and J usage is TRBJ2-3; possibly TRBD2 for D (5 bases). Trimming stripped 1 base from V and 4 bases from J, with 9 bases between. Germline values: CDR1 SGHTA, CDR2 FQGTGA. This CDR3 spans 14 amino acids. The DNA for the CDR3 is TGTGCCAGCAGCTTAAATGCTAGCCCAGATACGCAGTATTTT. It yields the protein CASSLNASPDTQYF.

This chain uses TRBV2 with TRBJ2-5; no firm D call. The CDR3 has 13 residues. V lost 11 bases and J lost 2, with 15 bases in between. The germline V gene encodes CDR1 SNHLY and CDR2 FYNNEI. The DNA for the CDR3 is TGTGCCGGCGGTTCGGGCGGACAAGAGACCCAGTACTTC. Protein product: CAGGSGGQETQYF.

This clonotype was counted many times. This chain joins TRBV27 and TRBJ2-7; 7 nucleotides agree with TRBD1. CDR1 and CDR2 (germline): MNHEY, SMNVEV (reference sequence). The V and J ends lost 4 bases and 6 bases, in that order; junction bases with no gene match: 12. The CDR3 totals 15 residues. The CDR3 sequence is CASSSPGRGFSEQYF. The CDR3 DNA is TGTGCCAGCAGTTCCCCGGGCAGGGGGTTCAGCGAGCAGTACTTC.

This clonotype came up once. The CDR3: CASSQGLAGGGRSSPLHF. The CDR3 region has the DNA TGTGCCAGCAGCCAAGGTTTGGCAGGGGGAGGAAGGAGTTCACCCCTCCACTTT. The chain combines TRBV4-2 with TRBJ1-6; 7 bases line up with TRBD1. The germline gives CDR1 LGHNA, CDR2 YNFKEQ. This CDR3 is 18 amino acids long. The V and J ends lost 1 base and 9 bases, in that order; junction bases with no gene match: 15.

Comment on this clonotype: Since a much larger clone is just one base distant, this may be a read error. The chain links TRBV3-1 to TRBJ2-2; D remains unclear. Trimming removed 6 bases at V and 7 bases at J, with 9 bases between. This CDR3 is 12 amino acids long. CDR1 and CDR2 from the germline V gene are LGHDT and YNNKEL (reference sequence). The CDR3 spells CASRQFGGELFF. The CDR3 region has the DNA TGTGCCAGCAGACAATTTGGCGGGGAGCTGTTTTTT.